The 30 T cell receptor beta chains below were found in one sample sequenced in a study of blood T cell repertoires in COVID-19. This table comes from immunoSEQ multiplex PCR, and its TCRdb copy is limited to in-frame clones, with some not included. The data show roughly 100,000 clones, roughly 80% seen once. Input material: peripheral blood. These receptors were taken from a woman in her sixties or seventies with acute or convalescent COVID-19.

This clone was picked up a small number of times. The chain uses TRBV7-9 and TRBJ2-7, with D maybe TRBD1 (6 bases). CDR3 size: 14 residues. V gave up 5 bases and J gave up 4 bases, with 15 bases separating them. CDR1 is SEHNR, CDR2 FQNEAQ, per germline (reference sequence). In nucleotides, the CDR3 is TGTGCCAGCAGCCCCGGGACATCTCATTACGAGCAGTACTTC. Translated: CASSPGTSHYEQYF.

The chain couples TRBV6-5 to TRBJ2-2, with D hard to call. This CDR3 spans 13 amino acids. Per the germline V gene, CDR1 is MNHEY and CDR2 is SVGAGI. V lost 2 bases to trimming and J lost 7 bases, with 8 bases between them. CDR3 loop: CASSYAQVGELFF. The CDR3 DNA is TGTGCCAGCAGTTACGCCCAGGTCGGGGAGCTGTTTTTT.

V gene TRBV9 combines with J gene TRBJ2-6; 7 bases fit TRBD2. The CDR3 runs 16 residues. V trimming: 3 bases; J trimming: 3 bases; junction bases outside the gene matches: 6. From germline, CDR1 is SGDLS and CDR2 YYNGEE. The DNA for the CDR3 is TGTGCCAGCAGCGCCGGTGGGGGGGTTGGGGCCAACGTCCTGACTTTC. Translating it yields CASSAGGGVGANVLTF.

The V gene is TRBV5-1, the J gene TRBJ2-3; D may be TRBD2 (7 bases). The CDR3 runs to 16 residues. V lost 4 bases, J lost 0 bases, and 15 bases lay in between. From germline, CDR1 is SGHRS and CDR2 YFSETQ. DNA of the CDR3: TGCGCCAGCAGCCCCGGGGGGCGGGGGAGCACAGATACGCAGTATTTT. Its translation is CASSPGGRGSTDTQYF. The variable domain in full, with the rest retrieved from reference TRBV5-1 and TRBJ2-3, is KAGVTQTPRYLIKTRGQQVTLSCSPISGHRSVSWYQQTPGQGLQFLFEYFSETQRNKGNFPGRFSGRQFSNSRSEMNVSTLELGDSALYLCASSPGGRGSTDTQYFGPGTRLTVL.

This chain joins TRBV7-9 and TRBJ1-2, with TRBD1 identical over 8 bases. The junction had 8 bases not matched to a gene; V was cut back by 4 bases and J by 4 bases. The CDR3 runs to 15 residues. CDR1 is SEHNR and CDR2 is FQNEAQ in the germline V gene (reference sequence). The CDR3 protein is CASSSGTGIFYGYTF. Written as DNA, the CDR3 is TGTGCCAGCAGCTCCGGGACAGGAATATTCTATGGCTACACCTTC.

The chain links TRBV11-2 to TRBJ1-2; D gene uncertain. V was trimmed by 4 bases and J by 1 base, leaving 7 bases between them. The CDR3 sequence is 13 residues long. CDR1 and CDR2 from the germline V gene are SGHAT and FQNNGV. For the CDR3, the DNA is TGTGCCAGCAGCTCTATAAATAACTATGGCTACACCTTC. Translation: CASSSINNYGYTF.

This clone was picked up one time. The chain has TRBV3-1 (or the pseudogene TRBV3-2) and TRBJ1-3, with D tentatively TRBD1 (5 bases). The CDR3 runs to 15 residues. The germline V gene has CDR1 LGHDT and CDR2 YNNKEL (reference sequence). V dropped 4 bases and J dropped 4 bases, with 14 bases sitting between them. The CDR3 region is CASSPYRLEGNTIYF. Here the CDR3 DNA reads TGTGCCAGCAGCCCATACAGGCTGGAAGGAAACACCATATATTTT.

This clone was picked up one time. The V and J genes are TRBV9 and TRBJ1-1; weak D call: TRBD1 (6 bases). V was pared by 3 bases and J by 4 bases, with 13 bases between. The germline V gene encodes CDR1 SGDLS and CDR2 YYNGEE. The CDR3 consists of 14 residues. CDR3 sequence (DNA): TGTGCCAGCAGCGCACAGGGATGGCTCACTGAAGCTTTCTTT. It translates to CASSAQGWLTEAFF.

This clone was found a few times. The chain employs TRBV3-1 (or the pseudogene TRBV3-2) and TRBJ2-1, with D tentatively TRBD2 (6 bases). Trimming removed 2 bases at V and 9 bases at J, with 17 bases between. Germline lookup yields CDR1 LGHDT and CDR2 YNNKEL (reference sequence). The length of the CDR3 is 15 residues. CDR3 residues: CASSQSRGYQGEQFF. Written as DNA, the CDR3 is TGTGCCAGCAGCCAATCTCGGGGGTATCAGGGTGAGCAGTTCTTC.

This chain uses TRBV11-2 with TRBJ2-2, with TRBD1 matching over 12 bases. The germline V gene has CDR1 SGHAT and CDR2 FQNNGV. V shed 1 base, J shed 6 bases, and the junction held 3 bases outside the gene matches. There are 16 residues in the CDR3. The CDR3 sequence is CASSLGGTGGSGELFF. The CDR3 DNA follows: TGTGCCAGCAGCTTAGGTGGGACAGGGGGCTCCGGGGAGCTGTTTTTT.

Written as DNA, the CDR3 is TGTGCCAGCAGCCCGCTTCTCCTTAGACAAGAGACCCAGTACTTC. This encodes CASSPLLLRQETQYF. V usage is TRBV7-9 and J usage is TRBJ2-5; D is uncertain. CDR1 and CDR2 from the germline V gene are SEHNR and FQNEAQ (reference sequence). V gave up 5 bases and J gave up 2 bases, with 15 bases separating them. The CDR3 contains 15 residues.

V is TRBV5-6 and J is TRBJ1-4; 9 bases are a match to TRBD1. The CDR3 has 17 amino acids. J was trimmed by 7 bases and V by 3 bases; bases with no gene match: 13. CDR1 is SGHDT, CDR2 YYEEEE, per germline. CDR3 sequence (DNA): TGTGCCAGCAGCTGGAGAACCGGGACAGGGTTTCCTGAAAAACTGTTTTTT. Protein sequence: CASSWRTGTGFPEKLFF.

The chain is built from TRBV6-1 and TRBJ2-7; D remains unclear. The CDR3 covers 13 residues. Germline lookup yields CDR1 MNHNS and CDR2 SASEGT. V was cut by 3 bases and J by 0 bases, with 6 bases left in between. The CDR3 sequence is CASSDKSSYEQYF. The CDR3 DNA reads TGTGCCAGCAGTGACAAGAGCTCCTACGAGCAGTACTTC.

This chain uses TRBV11-2 with TRBJ1-1, with D unresolved. The germline V gene has CDR1 SGHAT and CDR2 FQNNGV. The V gene lost 5 bases and the J gene lost 1 base, with 8 bases spanning the gap. The CDR3 is 13 residues long. CDR3 coding DNA: TGTGCCAGCAGCGCGGCATGGAACACTGAAGCTTTCTTT. It is translated as CASSAAWNTEAFF.

The chain joins TRBV18 to TRBJ2-2; a possible D gene is TRBD2 (6 bases). The V end lost 3 bases, the J end lost 4 bases, and 12 bases lay between the germline ends. There are 15 residues in the CDR3. Germline lookup yields CDR1 KGHSH and CDR2 LQKENI. For the CDR3, the DNA is TGTGCCAGCTCACCCGGGACTCGAAGCACCGGGGAGCTGTTTTTT. Translating it yields CASSPGTRSTGELFF.

The CDR3 reads CASSLALTSSTDTQYF. Here the CDR3 DNA reads TGCGCCAGCAGCTTGGCTCTCACTTCTAGCACAGATACGCAGTATTTT. V usage is TRBV5-1 and J usage is TRBJ2-3, with D uncertain. This CDR3 has 16 amino acids. Trimming took off 0 bases at V and 0 bases at J, with 11 bases between the two ends. The germline V gene encodes CDR1 SGHRS and CDR2 YFSETQ.

V is TRBV5-1 and J is TRBJ2-7, with 7 bases identical to TRBD2. The CDR3 totals 13 residues. Germline assignment: CDR1 SGHRS and CDR2 YFSETQ. J gave up 0 bases and V 5 bases, and 2 bases lay outside the gene matches. CDR3 loop: CASRGGYSYEQYF. CDR3 DNA: TGCGCCAGCAGGGGAGGGTACTCCTACGAGCAGTACTTC.

V is TRBV24-1 and J is TRBJ1-1; D gene uncertain. The CDR3 has 13 amino acids. V gave up 4 bases and J gave up 0 bases, with 5 bases separating them. Germline V gives CDR1 KGHDR, CDR2 SFDVKD. The CDR3 nucleotides read TGTGCCACCAGTGACAACATGAACACTGAAGCTTTCTTT. This sequence encodes CATSDNMNTEAFF.

The chain uses TRBV27 and TRBJ2-7; possibly TRBD1 for D (6 bases). The CDR3 covers 14 residues. Germline CDR1 reads MNHEY; CDR2 reads SMNVEV (reference sequence). The V end lost 3 bases, the J end lost 4 bases, and 13 bases lay between the germline ends. The CDR3 reads CASSLAGAAYEQYF. CDR3 DNA sequence: TGTGCCAGCAGTTTGGCAGGGGCGGCGTACGAGCAGTACTTC.

The V call is TRBV4-3, the J call TRBJ1-6; D is possibly TRBD1 (5 bases). Trimming left V 0 bases short and J 5 bases short, with 11 bases between. CDR1 and CDR2 (germline): LGHNA, YSLEER. The CDR3 extends over 16 amino acids. CDR3 DNA: TGCGCCAGCAGCCAAGATACGGGGGGAAATAATTCACCCCTCCACTTT. Translation: CASSQDTGGNNSPLHF.

This chain uses TRBV24-1 with TRBJ2-1; 10 bases line up with TRBD2. This CDR3 has 16 residues. The trim removed 10 bases at V and 2 bases at J, leaving 10 bases unmatched. Germline lookup yields CDR1 KGHDR and CDR2 SFDVKD. Written as DNA, the CDR3 is TGTGCCACAGCAGACACTAGCGGGGTGACCTACAATGAGCAGTTCTTC. This codes for CATADTSGVTYNEQFF.

The V call is TRBV25-1, the J call TRBJ1-2; D is undetermined. CDR1 MGHDK and CDR2 SYGVNS come from the germline V gene. Trimming shortened V by 2 bases and J by 5 bases, and 18 bases separated the two germline ends. The CDR3 has 16 residues. DNA for the CDR3: TGTGCCAGCAGTGAAGGCGGCAGCTCAAACCTATATGGCTACACCTTC. Translated: CASSEGGSSNLYGYTF.

The chain uses TRBV6-1 and TRBJ1-5; D might be TRBD1 (5 bases). V was shortened by 4 bases and J by 2 bases, with 18 bases between the two germline ends. This CDR3 has 17 residues. CDR1 MNHNS and CDR2 SASEGT come from the germline V gene. CDR3: CASSGVHRSWGNQPQHF. The CDR3 coding sequence is TGTGCCAGCAGTGGGGTACACAGGAGTTGGGGCAATCAGCCCCAGCATTTT.

The chain couples TRBV19 to TRBJ1-2, with TRBD1 as a possible D gene (6 bases). Germline CDR1 is LNHDA and CDR2 is SQIVND (reference sequence). The CDR3 sequence is 14 residues long. Trimming left V 3 bases short and J 3 bases short, with 11 bases between. The CDR3 reads CASSIVGADYGYTF. The DNA for the CDR3 is TGTGCCAGTAGTATTGTGGGGGCTGACTATGGCTACACCTTC.

The chain has TRBV6-2 or TRBV6-3 and TRBJ2-5; D may be TRBD2 (5 bases). V lost 6 bases and J lost 5, with 22 bases in between. CDR1 MNHEY and CDR2 SVGEGT come from the germline V gene. This CDR3 spans 16 amino acids. CDR3 residues: CASSHHVAGGTETQYF. CDR3 in DNA: TGTGCCAGCAGCCATCATGTCGCGGGCGGCACGGAGACCCAGTACTTC.

This clone was observed a single time. V is TRBV10-3 and J is TRBJ2-5, with 10 bases fitting TRBD1. The CDR3 has 17 residues. Germline values: CDR1 ENHRY, CDR2 SYGVKD. With 5 bases clipped from V and 3 bases from J, the junction kept 12 bases outside the gene matches. This CDR3 is CAISPSRQGAGKETQYF. The CDR3 DNA is TGTGCCATCAGTCCTAGCCGACAGGGGGCCGGTAAAGAGACCCAGTACTTC.

CDR3 bases: TGTGCCATCAGTGACCACGGAGCTAACTCTGGAAACACCATATATTTT. Translation: CAISDHGANSGNTIYF. The chain joins TRBV10-3 to TRBJ1-3; D is unclear. The V end lost 3 bases, the J end lost 0 bases, and 12 bases lay between the germline ends. The CDR3 has 16 residues. Germline assignment: CDR1 ENHRY and CDR2 SYGVKD.

This clone was seen only a few times. This chain joins TRBV28 and TRBJ1-4; 9 nucleotides line up with TRBD1. Germline V CDR1 and CDR2: MDHEN, SYDVKM. The CDR3 length is 14 residues. V dropped 6 bases and J dropped 8; count of bases not matched to a gene: 7. The CDR3 nucleotides are TGTGCCAGCAGACCCGGGACAGGGTGGGAAAAACTGTTTTTT. Protein: CASRPGTGWEKLFF.

The chain has TRBV29-1 and TRBJ2-5; 7 nucleotides agree with TRBD1. The CDR3 is 13 amino acids. Germline V lookup: CDR1 SQVTM, CDR2 ANQGSEA. The CDR3 nucleotides are TGCAGTGCCGACAGGGCTCCCCAAGAGACCCAGTACTTC. Translation gives CSADRAPQETQYF.

This chain uses TRBV5-1 with TRBJ1-2; D is unresolved. The CDR3 spans 15 residues. Deletions cut 2 bases from V and 7 bases from J, with 18 bases between. CDR1 and CDR2 (germline): SGHRS, YFSETQ. CDR3 nucleotides: TGCGCCAGCAGCTTTGGAGATTTTGGGGAGACTGGCTACACCTTC. Translation: CASSFGDFGETGYTF.